One sample yielded the 26 T cell receptor beta chains listed below, sequenced in a study of response to subunit inactivated influenza vaccine. TCRdb reprocessed the RT-PCR reads via MiXCR and lists one record per CDR3 protein. The data contain 430,000 or so distinct CDR3 sequences, around 9.9% of them singletons. Sequencing was performed on PBMCs from blood, taken 35 to 45 days after vaccination. Every receptor here comes from a man aged 45-65 years who received an inactivated influenza vaccine.

This clonotype was counted between two and nine times. The CDR3 is CASSIGQGMDYGYTF. CDR3 coding DNA: TGTGCCAGCAGCATCGGACAGGGTATGGACTATGGCTACACCTTC. This chain uses TRBV5-5 with TRBJ1-2, with 8 bases aligning to TRBD1. Trimming cost V 4 bases and J 3 bases; bases outside gene matches: 8. This CDR3 comprises 15 residues. The germline V gene has CDR1 SGHKS and CDR2 YYEKEE (reference sequence). Full variable domain (outside the CDR3, taken from reference TRBV5-5 and TRBJ1-2): DAGVTQSPTHLIKTRGQQVTLRCSPISGHKSVSWYQQVLGQGPQFIFQYYEKEERGRGNFPDRFSARQFPNYSSELNVNALLLGDSALYLCASSIGQGMDYGYTFGSGTRLTVV.

The sample holds a few counts of this clonotype. The chain joins TRBV3-1 to TRBJ2-2; 8 bases are shared with TRBD2. After removal of 4 bases from V and 6 bases from J, the junction contained 4 bases not matched to a gene. The CDR3 is 14 residues long. Germline V gene sequence: CDR1 LGHDT, CDR2 YNNKEL (reference sequence). The CDR3 spells CASSPRTSSGELFF. CDR3 bases: TGTGCCAGCAGCCCGAGGACTAGCTCCGGGGAGCTGTTTTTT.

The chain combines TRBV5-1 with TRBJ2-1; D unresolved. CDR3 size: 16 residues. Looked up from germline, CDR1 is SGHRS and CDR2 is YFSETQ. Trimming took off 3 bases at V and 0 bases at J, with 13 bases between the two ends. The CDR3: CASSYASADSYNEQFF. The CDR3 DNA follows: TGCGCCAGCAGCTACGCCTCGGCCGACTCCTACAATGAGCAGTTCTTC.

This clonotype has at least ten counts. The CDR3 bases are TGCAGCGTTGAAGGTCACATTACTAACTACGAGCAGTACTTC. Residues: CSVEGHITNYEQYF. This chain joins TRBV29-1 and TRBJ2-7; D unclear. Deletions cut 1 base from V and 3 bases from J, with 13 bases between. This CDR3 contains 14 residues. The germline gives CDR1 SQVTM, CDR2 ANQGSEA.

The chain uses TRBV11-3 and TRBJ2-1; D ambiguous. CDR1 and CDR2 (germline): SGHNT, YENEEA. Trimming pared 0 bases from V and 12 bases from J, leaving 12 bases between. This CDR3 comprises 13 residues. CDR3 coding DNA: TGTGCCAGCAGCTTAGATGTCCCTTCGGTGCAGTTCTTC. It codes for CASSLDVPSVQFF.

This clonotype was counted between two and nine times. V and J are TRBV7-2 and TRBJ2-1, with 10 bases identical to TRBD1. The CDR3 covers 17 residues. V shed 5 bases and J 3 bases; nucleotides not matched to a gene: 10. Germline loops: CDR1 SGHTA, CDR2 FQGNSA. The CDR3 DNA is TGTGCCAGCAGCCCCATGGACAGGGGGAATTTCTACAATGAGCAGTTCTTC. Translated: CASSPMDRGNFYNEQFF.

For this clonotype: Possible read error: a much larger clone is one base away. The chain combines TRBV10-3 with TRBJ1-1; D is possibly TRBD1 (5 bases). This CDR3 is 14 amino acids long. V was pared by 2 bases and J by 7 bases, with 14 bases between. Germline V gene sequence: CDR1 ENHRY, CDR2 SYGVKD. Here the CDR3 reads CAISEGAGEDEAFF. DNA of the CDR3: TGTGCCATCAGTGAGGGGGCAGGCGAGGATGAAGCTTTCTTT.

The rearrangement links TRBV24-1 to TRBJ2-1; no definite D call. V lost 5 bases, J lost 1 base, and 5 bases lay in between. In germline, CDR1 is KGHDR, CDR2 SFDVKD. This CDR3 has 13 residues. The CDR3 sequence is CATSVSSYNEQFF. CDR3 sequence (DNA): TGTGCCACCAGTGTTTCTTCCTACAATGAGCAGTTCTTC.

This clonotype was seen a few times. The conserved phenylalanine or tryptophan normally closing the CDR3 is absent here, so this likely arose from a read error. The J gene is TRBJ2-3, the V gene TRBV12-3 or TRBV12-4; D remains unclear. The CDR3 is made up of 11 amino acids. Trimming removed 5 bases from V and 3 bases from J, with 3 bases in between. CDR3: CASSLTDTQYL. In DNA, the CDR3 is TGTGCCAGCAGTCTAACAGATACGCAGTATCTT.

At least ten counts were recorded for this clonotype. The CDR3 loop is CASSQDQLGYTF. The CDR3 nucleotides read TGCGCCAGCAGCCAAGATCAATTGGGCTACACCTTC. The chain links TRBV4-3 to TRBJ1-2; the D is unclear. CDR1 is LGHNA and CDR2 is YSLEER in the germline V gene. The CDR3 sequence is 12 residues long. The V end was cut by 0 bases, the J end by 8 bases, with 7 bases between.

V and J are TRBV25-1 and TRBJ1-1, with 8 bases matching TRBD1. After removal of 7 bases from V and 3 bases from J, the junction contained 7 bases not matched to a gene. The CDR3 sequence is 14 residues long. CDR1 is MGHDK and CDR2 is SYGVNS in the germline V gene. For the CDR3, the DNA is TGTGCCAGCACGGGACAGGCTAAGGACACTGAAGCTTTCTTT. It translates to CASTGQAKDTEAFF.

The chain couples TRBV12-3 or TRBV12-4 to TRBJ1-1; 7 bases align to TRBD1. V gave up 5 bases and J gave up 5 bases; unmatched junction bases: 8. This CDR3 region has 14 residues. CDR3 in DNA: TGTGCCAGCAGTGCCCAGGGGGGGCGGACTGAAGCTTTCTTT. Translated, it gives CASSAQGGRTEAFF.

This clonotype was seen at least ten times. The chain links TRBV5-5 to TRBJ1-5; D call uncertain. The CDR3 is made up of 13 amino acids. Germline values: CDR1 SGHKS, CDR2 YYEKEE (reference sequence). V lost 1 base to trimming and J lost 8 bases, with 10 bases between them. The CDR3 sequence is CASSLLGFEPQHF. The CDR3 coding sequence is TGTGCCAGCAGCTTGCTAGGGTTTGAGCCCCAGCATTTT.

This clonotype came up many times. The chain has TRBV24-1 and TRBJ2-1; no definite D call. This CDR3 has 13 residues. The V gene lost 5 bases and the J gene lost 0 bases, with 4 bases spanning the gap. Per the germline V gene, CDR1 is KGHDR and CDR2 is SFDVKD. The CDR3 DNA is TGTGCCACCAGTGGGGGCTCCTACAATGAGCAGTTCTTC. It translates to CATSGGSYNEQFF.

The J gene is TRBJ1-2, the V gene TRBV28, with unresolved D. Deletions cut 6 bases from V and 6 bases from J, with 11 bases between. Germline lookup yields CDR1 MDHEN and CDR2 SYDVKM. This CDR3 has 12 residues. The CDR3 DNA sequence: TGTGCCAGCAGCGCTCGGGGTGATGGCTACACCTTC. This gives the protein CASSARGDGYTF.

Only a few counts were recorded for this clonotype. The CDR3 protein is CASLGQKNTEAFF. The CDR3 DNA sequence: TGTGCCAGCTTGGGACAGAAGAACACTGAAGCTTTCTTT. The V call is TRBV2, the J call TRBJ1-1, with 7 bases lining up with TRBD1. The V gene's germline CDR1 is SNHLY and CDR2 FYNNEI. V lost 8 bases, J lost 1 base, and 4 bases stayed unmatched. The CDR3 has 13 residues.

V is TRBV7-2 and J is TRBJ2-7; 7 nucleotides line up with TRBD2. The CDR3 is 14 amino acids. Germline lookup yields CDR1 SGHTA and CDR2 FQGNSA. With 3 bases clipped from V and 4 bases from J, the junction kept 6 bases outside the gene matches. The CDR3 is CASSFPGLQYEQYF. As DNA, the CDR3 is TGTGCCAGCAGCTTCCCGGGACTACAGTACGAGCAGTACTTC.

This clonotype was observed many times. The J gene is TRBJ2-7, the V gene TRBV29-1; 8 positions match TRBD2. J lost 2 bases, V lost 6 bases, and 12 bases had no gene match. This CDR3 comprises 15 residues. Germline V lookup: CDR1 SQVTM, CDR2 ANQGSEA. The CDR3 bases are TGCAGCGTCCCGGGGGGGGGCGGAAGGGCCTACGAGCAGTACTTC. This codes for CSVPGGGGRAYEQYF.

This clonotype has just a few counts. The J gene is TRBJ2-2, the V gene TRBV6-5; possibly TRBD1 for D (6 bases). Germline assignment: CDR1 MNHEY and CDR2 SVGAGI. Trimming stripped 1 base from V and 5 bases from J, with 17 bases between. This CDR3 is 17 amino acids long. The DNA of the CDR3 is TGTGCCAGCAGTTACTATCCCCCCAGGGGCGGGACCGGGGAGCTGTTTTTT. Amino acid sequence: CASSYYPPRGGTGELFF.

This chain connects TRBV7-2 to TRBJ2-7; 15 bases match TRBD2. This CDR3 comprises 16 residues. V lost 1 base, J lost 4 bases, and 2 bases stayed unmatched. CDR1 and CDR2 from the germline V gene are SGHTA and FQGNSA. As DNA, the CDR3 is TGTGCCAGCAGCTTAGGAGGGACTAGCGGGAGGTACGAGCAGTACTTC. Its protein product is CASSLGGTSGRYEQYF. The entire variable domain, with the rest obtained from reference TRBV7-2 and TRBJ2-7, is as follows: GAGVSQSPSNKVTEKGKDVELRCDPISGHTALYWYRQSLGQGLEFLIYFQGNSAPDKSGLPSDRFSAERTGGSVSTLTIQRTQQEDSAVYLCASSLGGTSGRYEQYFGPGTRLTVT.

The sample holds many counts of this clonotype. V usage is TRBV5-1 and J usage is TRBJ1-2, with D perhaps matching TRBD1 (6 bases). V was trimmed by 1 base and J by 6 bases, leaving 19 bases between them. The germline V gene encodes CDR1 SGHRS and CDR2 YFSETQ. The CDR3 covers 16 residues. The CDR3 DNA is TGCGCCAGCAGCTTGTCCACGGGGGCAGTAGTAGATGGCTACACCTTC. It codes for CASSLSTGAVVDGYTF.

This clonotype was seen ten or more times. This rearrangement joins TRBV5-1 to TRBJ2-3; D could derive from TRBD1 or TRBD2 (5 bases each). Germline CDR1 SGHRS, CDR2 YFSETQ. The V gene lost 0 bases and the J gene lost 4 bases, with 9 bases spanning the gap. The CDR3 length is 14 residues. The CDR3 protein is CASSLDGGADTQYF. Here the CDR3 DNA reads TGCGCCAGCAGCTTGGATGGGGGAGCAGATACGCAGTATTTT.

The chain has TRBV2 and TRBJ1-5; 7 nucleotides line up with TRBD1. V was pared by 3 bases and J by 6 bases, with 2 bases of the junction left unmatched. Germline V gene sequence: CDR1 SNHLY, CDR2 FYNNEI. The CDR3 is 13 residues long. The CDR3 DNA reads TGTGCCAGCAGTGAGGACAGGACTCAGCCCCAGCATTTT. It translates to CASSEDRTQPQHF.

This clonotype has only a few counts. Compared with germline, one end of the junction differs, possibly owing to a read error. J is TRBJ2-3 and V is TRBV19; no reliable D call. CDR3 length: 12 residues. The germline CDR1 and CDR2 sequences are LNHDA and SQIVND (reference sequence). The CDR3 nucleotides are TGTGCCAGTAGTATAGTCGGCTCAACTCTCCAGTTC. It is translated as CASSIVGSTLQF.

V gene TRBV6-2 or TRBV6-3 combines with J gene TRBJ2-7, with 9 positions matching TRBD2. V dropped 2 bases and J dropped 7; count of bases not matched to a gene: 12. The CDR3 spans 16 residues. Germline lookup yields CDR1 MNHEY and CDR2 SVGEGT. CDR3 sequence reads: CASSYKSGRSTLEQYF. As DNA, the CDR3 is TGTGCCAGCAGTTACAAGAGCGGGAGGTCCACCTTAGAGCAGTACTTC.

The chain uses TRBV4-1 and TRBJ2-7; 10 bases fit TRBD2. The V segment lost 0 bases and the J segment 3 bases; nucleotides outside the gene matches: 5. The CDR3 totals 16 residues. Germline loops: CDR1 MGHRA, CDR2 YSYEKL. This chain's CDR3 is CASSQDRLAGVYEQYF. CDR3 sequence (DNA): TGCGCCAGCAGCCAAGATCGGCTAGCGGGGGTCTACGAGCAGTACTTC.